Presented here are 13 T cell receptor beta chains from one specimen sequenced in a study of glioma-infiltrating T cells (dated by TCRdb to between 2015 and 2016). Instrument used: Illumina MiSeq. TCR alpha and beta CDR3 regions were amplified with the iRepertoire nested amplicon-rescue multiplex PCR (arm-PCR) platform from RNA. TCRdb redid the processing of the public reads, applying fastp at Q25 and MiXCR, and retained in-frame beta chains. CDR3 protein duplicates are merged, each entry listing the most common genes and DNA. This sample comprises around 43,000 distinct CDR3 sequences, 20% to 25% of them detected only once. Roughly 7% of the sample lies in the top ten. The sequenced sample consisted of glioma tissue, nonneoplastic brain tissue, or PBMCs (not recorded which). All receptors come from a human donor with low-grade glioma or glioblastoma, undergoing nonglioma brain surgery, or in good health (not recorded which).

Points on this clonotype: At one end the junction does not follow the germline gene, possibly because of a read error. The chain is built from TRBV27 and TRBJ2-1; 8 bases are a match to TRBD2. Germline V gene lookup returns CDR1 MNHEY and CDR2 SMNVEV (reference sequence). The CDR3 length is 15 residues. The CDR3 DNA follows: TGTGCCGGCAGTACAAGCGGGAGCCTCTACAATGAGCAGTTCTTC. This encodes CAGSTSGSLYNEQFF.

In its sample, this clonotype was seen many times. The chain carries TRBV20-1 and TRBJ2-1; tentative D call: TRBD1 (6 bases). With 0 bases removed from V and 2 bases from J, the gap between germline ends came to 11 bases. In germline, CDR1 is DFQATT, CDR2 SNEGSKA (reference sequence). The CDR3 is 15 amino acids. The CDR3 reads CSAREPGQAYNEQFF. CDR3 DNA: TGCAGTGCTAGAGAGCCGGGACAAGCCTACAATGAGCAGTTCTTC.

At least ten counts were recorded for this clonotype. V gene TRBV5-1 combines with J gene TRBJ2-1; D unresolved. Per the germline V gene, CDR1 is SGHRS and CDR2 is YFSETQ. The CDR3 length is 11 residues. Trimming pared 3 bases from V and 11 bases from J, leaving 9 bases between. CDR3 residues: CASSSERKQFF. Written as DNA, the CDR3 is TGCGCCAGCAGCTCTGAACGAAAGCAGTTCTTC. The complete variable domain, with remaining parts taken from reference TRBV5-1 and TRBJ2-1, reads KAGVTQTPRYLIKTRGQQVTLSCSPISGHRSVSWYQQTPGQGLQFLFEYFSETQRNKGNFPGRFSGRQFSNSRSEMNVSTLELGDSALYLCASSSERKQFFGPGTRLTVL.

By share, this clonotype counts as medium-sized. The DNA of the CDR3 is TGTGCCAGCAGCCGACAGGGGAACACTGAAGCTTTCTTT. Its translation is CASSRQGNTEAFF. The chain combines TRBV6-1 with TRBJ1-1; 7 bases are a match to TRBD1. CDR1 is MNHNS, CDR2 SASEGT, per germline. V shed 6 bases and J 1 base; nucleotides not matched to a gene: 2. The CDR3 is 13 amino acids.

This clonotype appeared many times. The J gene is TRBJ1-5, the V gene TRBV27, with TRBD1 identical over 7 bases. J gave up 7 bases and V 3 bases, and 6 bases lay outside the gene matches. Germline lookup yields CDR1 MNHEY and CDR2 SMNVEV (reference sequence). CDR3 length: 14 amino acids. CDR3 in amino acids: CASSLNAGGQPQHF. The CDR3 DNA reads TGTGCCAGCAGTTTGAATGCAGGGGGACAGCCCCAGCATTTT.

This chain links TRBV7-9 with TRBJ2-3; no clear D gene. CDR3 length: 13 amino acids. Germline CDR1 reads SEHNR; CDR2 reads FQNEAQ (reference sequence). V lost 5 bases and J lost 15, with 21 bases in between. Here the CDR3 reads CASSLFEGDTYYF. In nucleotides, the CDR3 is TGTGCCAGCAGCCTCTTCGAAGGAGATACGTACTATTTT.

The chain has TRBV9 and TRBJ2-1, with TRBD2 matching over 14 bases. J gave up 6 bases and V 0 bases, and 8 bases lay outside the gene matches. Germline CDR1 is SGDLS and CDR2 is YYNGEE. CDR3 size: 18 residues. The CDR3 nucleotides are TGTGCCAGCAGCGTAGATTGGGGACTAGCGGGGGAGTTCAATGAGCAGTTCTTC. Protein sequence: CASSVDWGLAGEFNEQFF.

This clonotype was recorded many times. This chain connects TRBV6-1 to TRBJ1-6, with D unresolved. Trimming left V 3 bases short and J 4 bases short, with 16 bases between. CDR3 length: 17 residues. Germline CDR1 MNHNS, CDR2 SASEGT. CDR3 in DNA: TGTGCCAGCAGTGACACTCGGGTCAGAAATTATAATTCACCCCTCCACTTT. This gives the protein CASSDTRVRNYNSPLHF.

This clonotype was counted ten times or more. The CDR3 DNA reads as TGTGCCAGCAGTGCCCTCGGGACAGGGCATCAGCCCCAGCATTTT. It yields the protein CASSALGTGHQPQHF. This chain joins TRBV2 and TRBJ1-5; 9 bases match TRBD1. Germline V lookup: CDR1 SNHLY, CDR2 FYNNEI. V was pared by 4 bases and J by 5 bases, with 6 bases of the junction left unmatched. CDR3 length equals 15 residues.

Details on this clonotype: A much larger clone differs by one base, so this may be a read error. The rearrangement joins TRBV5-4 to TRBJ1-1; tentative D call: TRBD1 (5 bases). V was clipped by 4 bases and J by 0 bases, with 7 bases between them. CDR1 SGHNT and CDR2 YYREEE come from the germline V gene (reference sequence). There are 13 residues in the CDR3. The CDR3 protein is CASSAGMNTEAFF. The CDR3, as DNA: TGTGCCAGCAGCGCAGGGATGAACACTGAAGCTTTCTTT.

This clonotype was observed many times. The chain joins TRBV3-1 to TRBJ1-6; TRBD1 matches 7 bases. The CDR3 runs to 15 residues. The J segment lost 7 bases and the V segment lost 3 bases, leaving 6 bases of the junction unmatched. Germline-derived CDR1 and CDR2 are LGHDT and YNNKEL (reference sequence). The CDR3 bases are TGTGCCAGCAGCCACTCGGACAGGAGCAATTCACCCCTCCACTTT. Residues: CASSHSDRSNSPLHF.

The J gene is TRBJ2-1, the V gene TRBV7-3, with D uncertain. This CDR3 is built from 14 residues. The ends were cut back, 1 base at V and 7 bases at J, with 11 bases in the middle. CDR1 and CDR2 from the germline V gene are SGHTA and FQGTGA. The CDR3 here is CASSLIPYENEQFF. The CDR3 coding sequence is TGTGCCAGCAGCTTAATTCCCTATGAAAATGAGCAGTTCTTC.

The chain uses TRBV30 and TRBJ1-1, with TRBD1 as a possible D gene (6 bases). Deletions cut 3 bases from V and 1 base from J, with 12 bases between. Per the germline V gene, CDR1 is GTSNPN and CDR2 is SVGIG (reference sequence). The CDR3 loop spans 14 amino acids. CDR3 nucleotide sequence: TGTGCCTGGAGGGACGGACAGCAGAACACTGAAGCTTTCTTT. Residues: CAWRDGQQNTEAFF.